This T cell receptor (beta chain) is drawn from a study of T-cell reconstitution after alpha-beta-depleted transplantation in children. Whole-study results and caveats: Two months or so post-transplant, alpha-beta T cells reportedly derived from several hundred expanded graft clones. There were some patients whose high TCRbeta diversity at day 60 came from surviving recipient T cells and thymic progenitors. Fresh T-cell production supplied most of the T-cell counts and diversity seen one year after transplant.

Unique molecular identifiers were incorporated into the prepared TCRbeta library. TCRdb ran MiXCR on the PCR reads and lists one entry per CDR3 protein. The sample lists around 200,000 distinct CDR3 sequences, approximately 10% occurring once. Ten or more counts support this clonotype. Antigen unknown. This CDR3 spans 13 amino acids. Germline CDR1 and CDR2: MNHEY and SMNVEV (reference sequence). Trimming removed 6 bases at V and 2 bases at J, with 11 bases between. The specimen comprised PBMCs, sampled before TCRalphabeta/CD19-depleted stem cell transplant. The sequence came from a child under two years old with acute myeloid leukemia, due to receive a stem cell transplant. V gene TRBV27 combines with J gene TRBJ2-7; no definite D call. This chain's CDR3 is CASRARLPYEQYF. The CDR3 region has the DNA TGTGCCAGCAGAGCCCGGCTCCCCTACGAGCAGTACTTC.